The rows below give T cell receptor beta chains drawn from one sample of a study of blood T cell repertoires in COVID-19. Profiled with immunoSEQ multiplex PCR; TCRdb holds only in-frame clones, not every one. The sample has fewer than 350,000 clones; around 81% are singletons. Sample: peripheral blood. The receptors were gathered from a woman in her sixties or seventies with active or convalescent COVID-19. Both conserved end residues are part of each CDR3. D genes are given only for firm matches. Clone size is not always given. Where it is, it says once, few, many or a class for expanded clones.

TRBV5-1	NA	NA	TRBJ1-2	TGCGCCAGCAGTCGATCAGGGGTAGAGGGCTACACCTTC	CASSRSGVEGYTF
TRBV12-5	NA	TRBD1	TRBJ2-3	TGTGCTAGTGGACCCGACAGGGGCGGAGATACGCAGTATTTT	CASGPDRGGDTQYF
TRBV7-9	NA	TRBD1	TRBJ1-2	TGTGCCAGCAGCCTCTCGGACGGGGGACAGGCGAACTATGGCTACACCTTC	CASSLSDGGQANYGYTF
TRBV7-3	NA	TRBD2	TRBJ2-5	TGTGCCAGCAGCCCTCTAGCGGGGGGGCTGGAGACCCAGTACTTC	CASSPLAGGLETQYF
TRBV9	NA	NA	TRBJ2-7	TGTGCCAGCAGTCCCCAGGGCAGCCCCGTGGAGCAGTACTTC	CASSPQGSPVEQYF
TRBV10-1	NA	NA	TRBJ2-7	TGCGCCAGCAAGGGAAGGGCAGGGTTCGAGCAGTACTTC	CASKGRAGFEQYF
TRBV3-1/TRBV3-2	NA	NA	TRBJ1-2	TGTGCCAGCAGCCAAGTAGGAGCTCCCCTCAACTATGGCTACACCTTC	CASSQVGAPLNYGYTF
TRBV6-5	few	TRBD2	TRBJ2-7	TGTGCCAGCAGTTCTCCAGCGGGGTCCTCCTACGAGCAGTACTTC	CASSSPAGSSYEQYF
TRBV7-9	NA	TRBD1	TRBJ2-5	TGTGCCAGCAGCTGGGACAGGGGTCAAGAGACCCAGTACTTC	CASSWDRGQETQYF
TRBV6-5	NA	TRBD1	TRBJ1-4	TGTGCCAGCATTCAAGGGGGCGGGCAAAGGGAACTGTTTTTT	CASIQGGGQRELFF
TRBV14	NA	NA	TRBJ1-6	TGTGCCAGCAGCCTTCAAACAGTAAAGGATTCACCCCTCCACTTT	CASSLQTVKDSPLHF
TRBV12-5	NA	TRBD1	TRBJ1-6	TGTGCTAGTGGTTTGGGGACAGGGGTAGGTTCACCCCTCCACTTT	CASGLGTGVGSPLHF
TRBV9	NA	NA	TRBJ2-3	TGTGCCAGCAGCGTATCCCCCACGTTAGCGGCTAGCACAGATACGCAGTATTTT	CASSVSPTLAASTDTQYF
TRBV11-3	NA	TRBD2	TRBJ2-1	TGTGCCAGCAGCTCGGGACTAGCGGGTACGCAGTTCTTC	CASSSGLAGTQFF
TRBV7-2	NA	TRBD1	TRBJ1-5	TGTGCCAGCAGCTTATTCCCGGGCAGGGGGGCGACGGGCAATCAGCCCCAGCATTTT	CASSLFPGRGATGNQPQHF
TRBV4-1	NA	TRBD1	TRBJ2-6	TGCGCCAGCAGCTTGACAGGGGCTGGGGCCAACGTCCTGACTTTC	CASSLTGAGANVLTF
TRBV3-1/TRBV3-2	NA	NA	TRBJ2-1	TGTGCCAGCAGCCAACGGACAGTTCACAATGAGCAGTTCTTC	CASSQRTVHNEQFF
TRBV7-2	NA	TRBD1	TRBJ1-6	TGTGCCAGCAGCTCTTGGACAGGGGTGGCTTCACCCCTCCACTTT	CASSSWTGVASPLHF
TRBV11-2	NA	NA	TRBJ2-5	TGTGCCAGCAGCTTAGGGGGGCCTAAAGAGACCCAGTACTTC	CASSLGGPKETQYF
TRBV10-2	NA	NA	TRBJ2-3	TGCGCCAGCAGTGACATGGACTCCACAGATACGCAGTATTTT	CASSDMDSTDTQYF
TRBV7-8	NA	NA	TRBJ2-3	TGTGCCAGCAGACAAGCTAGCCAGAGCACAGATACGCAGTATTTT	CASRQASQSTDTQYF
TRBV12-3/TRBV12-4	few	NA	TRBJ1-4	TGTGCCAGCAGCTTTGACAGTAATGAAAAACTGTTTTTT	CASSFDSNEKLFF